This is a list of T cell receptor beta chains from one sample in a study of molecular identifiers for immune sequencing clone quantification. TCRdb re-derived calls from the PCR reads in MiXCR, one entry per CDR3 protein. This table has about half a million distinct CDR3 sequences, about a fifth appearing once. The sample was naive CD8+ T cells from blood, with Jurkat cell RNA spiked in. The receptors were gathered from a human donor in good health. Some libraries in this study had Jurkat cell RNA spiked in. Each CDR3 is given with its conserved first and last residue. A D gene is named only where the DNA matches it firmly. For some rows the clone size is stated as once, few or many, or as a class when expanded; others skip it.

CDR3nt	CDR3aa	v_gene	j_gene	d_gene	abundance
TGCGCCAGCAGCCACGACCCAGACAGTCAGCCCCGGCATTTT	CASSHDPDSQPRHF	TRBV4-1	TRBJ1-5	NA	NA
TGCGCCAGCAGCCCAAACCCCGGGGTTGGGGTTTCACCCCTCCACTTT	CASSPNPGVGVSPLHF	TRBV4-1	TRBJ1-6	NA	NA
TGTGCCAGCAATGGCGGGGGCGCCTACAATGAGCAGTTCTTC	CASNGGGAYNEQFF	TRBV25-1	TRBJ2-1	NA	NA
TGCAGCGTTGAAACCGGACCGAACTATGGCTACACCTTC	CSVETGPNYGYTF	TRBV29-1	TRBJ1-2	NA	many
TGTGCCAGCAGTTTATCTGGCAGGGCGAACTATGGCTACACCTTC	CASSLSGRANYGYTF	TRBV12-3/TRBV12-4	TRBJ1-2	NA	NA
TGTGCCAGCGGCACCCTCGATACGCAGTATTTT	CASGTLDTQYF	TRBV6-5	TRBJ2-3	NA	many
TGCGCCAGCAGCTATCTAGCGGGAGGGACGATTAGCACAGATACGCAGTATTTT	CASSYLAGGTISTDTQYF	TRBV5-1	TRBJ2-3	TRBD2	many
TGCGCCAGCAGCCAAGTGGGGTATAGCTACGAGCAGTACTTC	CASSQVGYSYEQYF	TRBV4-1	TRBJ2-7	NA	many
TGTGCCAGCTCCTTAAGGGCCTACTACTACGAGCAGTACTTC	CASSLRAYYYEQYF	TRBV6-5	TRBJ2-7	NA	NA
TGTGCCAGCAGTGCCTGGGGACAGATGGTTGAAGCTTTCTTT	CASSAWGQMVEAFF	TRBV25-1	TRBJ1-1	TRBD1	many
TGTGCCAGCAGTTTATCCAGGGGGCTTCGGGGCGAGCAGTACTTC	CASSLSRGLRGEQYF	TRBV27	TRBJ2-7	TRBD1	NA
TGTGCCAGCAGCCAACAGGGTTCCACAGATACGCAGTATTTT	CASSQQGSTDTQYF	TRBV9	TRBJ2-3	NA	many
TGTGCCAGCTGTCCGTGCACAGATACGCAGTATTTT	CASCPCTDTQYF	TRBV12-3/TRBV12-4	TRBJ2-3	NA	NA
TGTGCCAGCAGTCCGCCCCGGGACAACCACGAGCAGTACTTC	CASSPPRDNHEQYF	TRBV12-3/TRBV12-4	TRBJ2-7	NA	NA
TGTGCCAGCAGCCCGGAGGTCTGGACAGCTAACTATGGCTACATCTTC	CASSPEVWTANYGYIF	TRBV7-6	TRBJ1-2	NA	NA
TGTGCCAGCGAGGGATTCCGGGACAGGGCCTACGAGCAGTACTTC	CASEGFRDRAYEQYF	TRBV7-9	TRBJ2-7	TRBD1	few
TGCAGTGCTAGACACGACAGGGGGGGGACCGGGGAGCTGTTTTTT	CSARHDRGGTGELFF	TRBV20-1	TRBJ2-2	TRBD1	many
TGTGCCAGCAGTGAATTTTACGGTAATCAGCCCCAGCATTTT	CASSEFYGNQPQHF	TRBV2	TRBJ1-5	NA	many
TGTGCCAGCAGTGGGTATGGTGAAAAACTGTTTTTT	CASSGYGEKLFF	TRBV6-1	TRBJ1-4	NA	NA
TGTGCCAGCAGTTTAGTAATTGATGCGGGACACGTCTACAATGAGCAGTTCTTC	CASSLVIDAGHVYNEQFF	TRBV12-3/TRBV12-4	TRBJ2-1	NA	NA
TGCGCCAGCAGCCAAGACCCGGAGGGGTTCTACGAGCAGTACTTC	CASSQDPEGFYEQYF	TRBV4-1	TRBJ2-7	NA	many
TGTGCCACCAGTGAGGCTGACAGGGGGCTCGCCGGGGAGCTGTTTTTT	CATSEADRGLAGELFF	TRBV24-1	TRBJ2-2	TRBD1	few
TGTGCCAGCAGCCAGGTAGGACAGGTGGGGGACTACGAGCAGTACTTC	CASSQVGQVGDYEQYF	TRBV4-2	TRBJ2-7	TRBD1	NA
TGTGCCAGCAGTTACGGTCTAGTAGAGTATGAGCAGTTCTTC	CASSYGLVEYEQFF	TRBV6-5	TRBJ2-1	NA	NA
TGTGCCAGCAGGCTAGCGGGAGGTTTGTACGGGCAGTACTTC	CASRLAGGLYGQYF	TRBV27	TRBJ2-7	TRBD2	NA
TGTGCCAGCAGGCGCGGGGGGCTCACAGATACGCAGTATTTT	CASRRGGLTDTQYF	TRBV6-2/TRBV6-3	TRBJ2-3	TRBD2	NA
TGTGCCAGCAGCCCATACGGGACAGGGGGCCGCACTGAAGCTTTCTTT	CASSPYGTGGRTEAFF	TRBV28	TRBJ1-1	TRBD1	many
TGTGCCAGCAGCTGGACTAGCGGGGGGACGGGCTACGAGCAGTACTTC	CASSWTSGGTGYEQYF	TRBV11-2	TRBJ2-7	TRBD2	few
TGCGCCAGCAGCCAAGCCCATCCACAGGGGGGCGAGCAGTACTTC	CASSQAHPQGGEQYF	TRBV4-1	TRBJ2-7	TRBD1	few
TGTGCCAGCAGTTCCGACTTTGCGGGGGCCGATACGCAGTATTTT	CASSSDFAGADTQYF	TRBV12-3/TRBV12-4	TRBJ2-3	NA	many
TGTGCCAGCCGATCTTTTAGCTATAATTCACCCTTCCACTTT	CASRSFSYNSPFHF	TRBV19	TRBJ1-6	NA	NA
TGTGCCAGCACCGGCGGGAGGGGGGAGCAGTACTTC	CASTGGRGEQYF	TRBV5-4	TRBJ2-7	TRBD2	NA
TGTGCCACCAGTGACATGATGGGGAATGAGCAGTTCTTC	CATSDMMGNEQFF	TRBV24-1	TRBJ2-1	NA	many
TGTGCCAGTAGTCTTCTAGCGGGAGTGGAGAATGAGCAGTTCTTC	CASSLLAGVENEQFF	TRBV19	TRBJ2-1	TRBD2	many
TGTGCCAGCAGCTTGGTCTTAGGGTCTGAAGCTTTCTTT	CASSLVLGSEAFF	TRBV5-4	TRBJ1-1	NA	many
TGTGCCAGCAGCTTCGGGACGGGGGTCCAGCCCCAGCATTTT	CASSFGTGVQPQHF	TRBV5-6	TRBJ1-5	NA	few
TGCGCCAGCAGCCAAGAAAGTCTGGTAGGGCTCGATGGTGGCTACACCTTC	CASSQESLVGLDGGYTF	TRBV4-1	TRBJ1-2	NA	many
TGTGCCAGCAGCTTACAGACGGCCGGGGAGCTGTTTTTT	CASSLQTAGELFF	TRBV11-2	TRBJ2-2	NA	few
TGTGCCAGTAGTACGTACAGCGCACAAGAGACCCAGTACTTC	CASSTYSAQETQYF	TRBV19	TRBJ2-5	NA	NA
TGCGCCAGCTGTAGATCGACGGCTATGAACACTGAAGCTTTCTTT	CASCRSTAMNTEAFF	TRBV4-1	TRBJ1-1	NA	many
TGCGCCAGCAGCCAAGGCAGGAATTCAGTCGAGCAGTACTTC	CASSQGRNSVEQYF	TRBV4-3	TRBJ2-7	NA	few
TGCAGTGTTGGGGTAGCGGGCTCCTACGAGCAGTACTTC	CSVGVAGSYEQYF	TRBV20-1	TRBJ2-7	TRBD2	many
TGTGCCAGCAGTTACTCGTTGGGTACTGAAGCTTTCTTT	CASSYSLGTEAFF	TRBV6-2/TRBV6-3	TRBJ1-1	NA	many
TGTGCCAGTAGTATTTGGCAGGGAACCACCTACGAGCAGTACTTC	CASSIWQGTTYEQYF	TRBV19	TRBJ2-7	NA	many
TGTGCCAGCAGCGGGACTAGCGACGAGCAGTACTTC	CASSGTSDEQYF	TRBV9	TRBJ2-7	TRBD2	many
TGTGCCAGCAGCGTAAACGGCGGGACGCTAGCCAAAAACATTCAGTACTTC	CASSVNGGTLAKNIQYF	TRBV9	TRBJ2-4	NA	many
TGTGCCAGCAGGAACCCCGGGACTAGCGGCTACAATGAGCAGTTCTTC	CASRNPGTSGYNEQFF	TRBV28	TRBJ2-1	TRBD2	NA
TGTGCCAGCAGCGAACGGGGGTTCCGAGTCAATCAGCCCCAGCATTTT	CASSERGFRVNQPQHF	TRBV6-1	TRBJ1-5	NA	few
TGTGCCACCAGTGATTCCACCGGGGAGCTGTTTTTT	CATSDSTGELFF	TRBV24-1	TRBJ2-2	NA	many
TGCGCCAGCAGCCAAGTCGCTGGGCAGGCCGGGGCCAACGTCCTGACTTTC	CASSQVAGQAGANVLTF	TRBV4-1	TRBJ2-6	NA	many
TGCAGCGCCAGGGAAGACAGGGGGCGTTTTCTCGGCTACGAGCAGTACTTC	CSAREDRGRFLGYEQYF	TRBV29-1	TRBJ2-7	TRBD1	NA
TGCGCCAGCAGCCAAGGGACTAGCGGGAGCGACGAGCAGTACTTC	CASSQGTSGSDEQYF	TRBV4-3	TRBJ2-7	TRBD2	many
TGTGCCAGCAGTTATCTGGGCTCGGGACAGGTCGGCTACGAGCAGTACTTC	CASSYLGSGQVGYEQYF	TRBV6-2/TRBV6-3	TRBJ2-7	TRBD1	few
TGCAGTGCTAGCGGAGAGTGGAACACCGGGGAGCTGTTTTTT	CSASGEWNTGELFF	TRBV20-1	TRBJ2-2	NA	NA
TGCGCCAGCAGCTTGGTCGGACCCGGAGCCGGAATGAACACTGAAGCTTTCTTT	CASSLVGPGAGMNTEAFF	TRBV5-1	TRBJ1-1	NA	many